Here is one T cell receptor beta chain with its context. The entry originates in a study of blood T cell repertoires in COVID-19. Whole-study context: Collection of acute and convalescent COVID-19 samples took place in the United States, Italy and Spain. Sample material is recorded as cDNA or gDNA derived from T cells, B-cell-depleted T cells, or PBMCs.

Methods used by the authors: Estimated nucleated cell counts came from reference gene primer amplification. Generated by immunoSEQ multiplex PCR, the TCRdb table keeps only in-frame clones and is missing some. That table is the source of V, J and clone size, and D and trimming were worked out from the DNA. The profile shows under 250,000 clones, roughly 80% of them singletons. The CDR3 is made up of 14 amino acids. Germline CDR1 MGHRA, CDR2 YSYEKL. V was clipped by 4 bases and J by 2 bases, with 9 bases between them. The chain recombines TRBV4-1 with TRBJ2-1; D not resolved. This receptor was obtained from a woman aged 18-29 years with acute or convalescent COVID-19. The sample comprised peripheral blood. CDR3 DNA sequence: TGCGCCAGCAGCCCGGTCGACACCTACAATGAGCAGTTCTTC. It codes for CASSPVDTYNEQFF.